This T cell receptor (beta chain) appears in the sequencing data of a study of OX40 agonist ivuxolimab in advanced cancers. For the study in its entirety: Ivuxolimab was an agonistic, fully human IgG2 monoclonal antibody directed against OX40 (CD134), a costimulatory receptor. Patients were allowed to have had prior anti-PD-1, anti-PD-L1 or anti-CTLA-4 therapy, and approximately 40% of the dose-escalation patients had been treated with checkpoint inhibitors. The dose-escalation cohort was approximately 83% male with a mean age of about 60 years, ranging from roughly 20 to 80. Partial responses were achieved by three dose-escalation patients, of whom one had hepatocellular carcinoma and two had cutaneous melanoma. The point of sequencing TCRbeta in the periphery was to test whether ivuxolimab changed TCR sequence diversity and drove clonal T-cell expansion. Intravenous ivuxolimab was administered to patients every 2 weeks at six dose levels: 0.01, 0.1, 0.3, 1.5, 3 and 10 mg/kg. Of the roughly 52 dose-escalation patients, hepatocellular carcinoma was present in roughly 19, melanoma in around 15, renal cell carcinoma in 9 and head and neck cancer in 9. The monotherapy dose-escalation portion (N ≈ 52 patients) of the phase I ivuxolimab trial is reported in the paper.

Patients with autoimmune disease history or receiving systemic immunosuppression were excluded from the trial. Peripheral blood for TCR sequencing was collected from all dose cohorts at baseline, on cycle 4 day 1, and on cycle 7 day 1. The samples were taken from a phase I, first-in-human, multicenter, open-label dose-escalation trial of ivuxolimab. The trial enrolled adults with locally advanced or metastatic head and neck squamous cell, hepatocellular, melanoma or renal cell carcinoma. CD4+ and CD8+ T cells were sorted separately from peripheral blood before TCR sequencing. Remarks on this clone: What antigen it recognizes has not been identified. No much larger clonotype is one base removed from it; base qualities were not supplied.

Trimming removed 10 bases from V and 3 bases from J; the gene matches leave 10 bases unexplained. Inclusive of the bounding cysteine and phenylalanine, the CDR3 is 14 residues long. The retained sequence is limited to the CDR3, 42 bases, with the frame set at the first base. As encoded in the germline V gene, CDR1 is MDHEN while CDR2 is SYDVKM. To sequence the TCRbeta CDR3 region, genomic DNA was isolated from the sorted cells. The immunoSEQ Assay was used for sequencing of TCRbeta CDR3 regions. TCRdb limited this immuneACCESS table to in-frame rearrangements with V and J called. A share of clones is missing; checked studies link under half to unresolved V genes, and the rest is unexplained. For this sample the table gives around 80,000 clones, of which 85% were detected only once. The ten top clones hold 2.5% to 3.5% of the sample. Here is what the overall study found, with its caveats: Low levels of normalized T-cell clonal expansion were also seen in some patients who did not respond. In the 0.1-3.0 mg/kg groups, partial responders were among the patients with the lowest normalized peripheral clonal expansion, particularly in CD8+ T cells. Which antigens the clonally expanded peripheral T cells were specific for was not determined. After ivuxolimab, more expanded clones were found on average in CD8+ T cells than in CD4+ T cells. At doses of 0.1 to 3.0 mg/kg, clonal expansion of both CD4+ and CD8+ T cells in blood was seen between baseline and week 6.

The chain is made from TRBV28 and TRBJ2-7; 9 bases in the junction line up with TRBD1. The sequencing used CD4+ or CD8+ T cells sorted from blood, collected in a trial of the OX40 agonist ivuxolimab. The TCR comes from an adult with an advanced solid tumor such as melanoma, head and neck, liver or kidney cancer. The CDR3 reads CATRGDRAGYEQYF. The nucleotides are TGTGCCACCCGGGGGGACAGGGCAGGCTACGAGCAGTACTTC.